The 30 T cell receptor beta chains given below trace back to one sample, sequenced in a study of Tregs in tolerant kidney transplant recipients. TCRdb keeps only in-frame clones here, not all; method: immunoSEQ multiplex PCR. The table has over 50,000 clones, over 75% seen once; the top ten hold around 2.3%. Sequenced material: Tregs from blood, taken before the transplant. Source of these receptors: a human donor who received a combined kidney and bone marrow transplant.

In nucleotides, the CDR3 is TGTGCCAGCAGCGCCCGACTAGCGGGGGAGCAGTTCTTC. Protein: CASSARLAGEQFF. The chain links TRBV7-8 to TRBJ2-1; 11 positions match TRBD2. The CDR3 sequence is 13 residues long. V shed 5 bases and J 10 bases; nucleotides not matched to a gene: 4. Germline V gene sequence: CDR1 SGHVS, CDR2 FQNEAQ.

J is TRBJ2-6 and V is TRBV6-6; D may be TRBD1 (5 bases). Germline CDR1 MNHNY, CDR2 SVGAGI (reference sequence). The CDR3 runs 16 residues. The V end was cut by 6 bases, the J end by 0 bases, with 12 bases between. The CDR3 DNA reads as TGTGCCAGCAGCCAGACAGTGAGCTCTGGGGCCAACGTCCTGACTTTC. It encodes CASSQTVSSGANVLTF.

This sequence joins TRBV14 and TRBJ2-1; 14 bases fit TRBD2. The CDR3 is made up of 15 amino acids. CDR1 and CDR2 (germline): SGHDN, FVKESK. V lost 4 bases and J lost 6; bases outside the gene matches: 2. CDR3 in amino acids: CASSRTSGRLNEQFF. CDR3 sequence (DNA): TGTGCCAGCAGCCGGACTAGCGGGAGGCTCAATGAGCAGTTCTTC.

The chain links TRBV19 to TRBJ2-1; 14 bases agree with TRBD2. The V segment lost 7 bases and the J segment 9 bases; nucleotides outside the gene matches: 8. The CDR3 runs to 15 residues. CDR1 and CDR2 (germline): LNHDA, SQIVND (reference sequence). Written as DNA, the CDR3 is TGTGCCAGTACCGTGGGACTAGCGGGAGCAGGTGAGCAGTTCTTC. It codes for CASTVGLAGAGEQFF.

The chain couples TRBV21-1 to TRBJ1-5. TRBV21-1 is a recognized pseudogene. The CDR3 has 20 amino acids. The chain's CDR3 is CAPPIVRDGEPPASNQPQHF. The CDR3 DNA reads TGTGCCCCCCCCATCGTCCGGGACGGCGAACCTCCCGCTAGCAATCAGCCCCAGCATTTT.

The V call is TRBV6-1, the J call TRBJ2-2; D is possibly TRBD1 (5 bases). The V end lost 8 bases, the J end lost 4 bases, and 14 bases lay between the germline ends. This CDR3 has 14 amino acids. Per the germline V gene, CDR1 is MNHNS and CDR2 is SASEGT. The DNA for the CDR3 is TGTGCCAGCCGCGGATGGGGCGGCACCGGGGAGCTGTTTTTT. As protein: CASRGWGGTGELFF.

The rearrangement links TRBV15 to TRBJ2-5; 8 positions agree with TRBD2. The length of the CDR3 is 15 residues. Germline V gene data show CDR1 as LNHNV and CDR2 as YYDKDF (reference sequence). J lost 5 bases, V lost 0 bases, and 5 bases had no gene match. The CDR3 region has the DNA TGTGCCACCAGCAGAGATCTAGCGGGCGGGGAGACCCAGTACTTC. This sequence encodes CATSRDLAGGETQYF.

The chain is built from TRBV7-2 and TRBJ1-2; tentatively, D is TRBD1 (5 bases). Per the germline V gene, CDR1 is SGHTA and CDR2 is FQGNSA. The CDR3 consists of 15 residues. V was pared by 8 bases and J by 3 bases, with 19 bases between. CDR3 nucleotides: TGTGCCAGCCGCCACGACAGAGGGTGGCACTATGGCTACACCTTC. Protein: CASRHDRGWHYGYTF.

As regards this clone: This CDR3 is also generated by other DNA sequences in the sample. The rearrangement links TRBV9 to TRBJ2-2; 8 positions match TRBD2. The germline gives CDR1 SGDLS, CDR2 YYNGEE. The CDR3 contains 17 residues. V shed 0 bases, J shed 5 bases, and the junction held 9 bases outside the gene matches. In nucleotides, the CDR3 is TGTGCCAGCAGCGTAGCTTGGGCTAGCGGGCCTACCGGGGAGCTGTTTTTT. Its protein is CASSVAWASGPTGELFF. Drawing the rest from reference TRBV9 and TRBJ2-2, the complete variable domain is DSGVTQTPKHLITATGQRVTLRCSPRSGDLSVYWYQQSLDQGLQFLIQYYNGEERAKGNILERFSAQQFPDLHSELNLSSLELGDSALYFCASSVAWASGPTGELFFGEGSRLTVL.

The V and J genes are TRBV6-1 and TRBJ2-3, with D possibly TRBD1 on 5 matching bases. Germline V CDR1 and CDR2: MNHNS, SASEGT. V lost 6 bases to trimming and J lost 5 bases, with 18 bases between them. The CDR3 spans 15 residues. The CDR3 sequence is CASRAWGREKDTQYF. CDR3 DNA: TGTGCCAGCAGGGCATGGGGCCGAGAGAAAGATACGCAGTATTTT.

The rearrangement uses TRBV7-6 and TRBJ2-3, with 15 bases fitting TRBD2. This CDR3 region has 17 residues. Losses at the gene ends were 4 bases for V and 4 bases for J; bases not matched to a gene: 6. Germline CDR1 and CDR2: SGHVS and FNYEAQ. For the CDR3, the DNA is TGTGCCAGCAGCTCCGGACTAGCGGGAGGGCCCCCAGATACGCAGTATTTT. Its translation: CASSSGLAGGPPDTQYF.

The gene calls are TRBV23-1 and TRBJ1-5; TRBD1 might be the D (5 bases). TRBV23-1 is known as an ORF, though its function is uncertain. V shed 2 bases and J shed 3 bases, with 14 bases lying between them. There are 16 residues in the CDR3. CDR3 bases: TGCGCCAGCAGTCAAGTGGGGCAGGGCCACAATCAGCCCCAGCATTTT. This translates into CASSQVGQGHNQPQHF.

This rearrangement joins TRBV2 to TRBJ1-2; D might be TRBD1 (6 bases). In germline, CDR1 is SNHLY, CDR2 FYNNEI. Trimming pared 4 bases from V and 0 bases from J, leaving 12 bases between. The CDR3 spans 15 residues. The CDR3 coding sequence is TGTGCCAGCAGTGGAAGACGGACAGCTAACTATGGCTACACCTTC. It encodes CASSGRRTANYGYTF.

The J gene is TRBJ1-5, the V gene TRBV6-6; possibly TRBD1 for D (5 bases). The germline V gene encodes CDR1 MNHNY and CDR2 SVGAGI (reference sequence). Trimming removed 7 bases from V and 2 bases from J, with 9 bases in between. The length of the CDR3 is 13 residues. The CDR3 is CASKGQGNQPQHF. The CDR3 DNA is TGTGCCAGCAAGGGGCAGGGCAATCAGCCCCAGCATTTT.

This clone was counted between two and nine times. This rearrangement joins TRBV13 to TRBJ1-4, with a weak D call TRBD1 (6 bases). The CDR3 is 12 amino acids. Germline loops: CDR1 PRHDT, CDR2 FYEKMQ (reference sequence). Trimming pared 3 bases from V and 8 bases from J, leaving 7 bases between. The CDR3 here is CASSFGQEKLFF. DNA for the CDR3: TGTGCCAGCAGCTTCGGACAGGAAAAACTGTTTTTT.

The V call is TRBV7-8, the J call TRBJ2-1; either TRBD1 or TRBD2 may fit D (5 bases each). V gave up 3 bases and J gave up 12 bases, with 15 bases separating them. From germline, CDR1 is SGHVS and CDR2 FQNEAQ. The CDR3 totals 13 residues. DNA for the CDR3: TGTGCCAGCAGCTTGGGACCCCGCCAGGGGCAGTTCTTC. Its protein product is CASSLGPRQGQFF.

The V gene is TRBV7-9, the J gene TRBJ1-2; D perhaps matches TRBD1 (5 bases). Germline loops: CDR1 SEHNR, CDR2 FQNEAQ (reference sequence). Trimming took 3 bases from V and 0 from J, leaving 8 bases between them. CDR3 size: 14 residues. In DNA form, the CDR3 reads TGTGCCAGCAGCTTCTTGGGGGCTAACTATGGCTACACCTTC. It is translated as CASSFLGANYGYTF.

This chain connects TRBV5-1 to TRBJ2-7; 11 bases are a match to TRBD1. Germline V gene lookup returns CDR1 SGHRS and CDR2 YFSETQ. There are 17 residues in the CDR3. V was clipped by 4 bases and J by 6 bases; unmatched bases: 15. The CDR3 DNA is TGCGCCAGCAGCCGGTCCTTTGGGACAGGGGGGACGGTCGAGCAGTACTTC. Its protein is CASSRSFGTGGTVEQYF.

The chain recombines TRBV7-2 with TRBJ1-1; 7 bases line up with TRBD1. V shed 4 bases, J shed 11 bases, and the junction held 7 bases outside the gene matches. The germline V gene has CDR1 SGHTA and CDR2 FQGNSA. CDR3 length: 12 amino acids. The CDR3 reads CASSSTGRGAFF. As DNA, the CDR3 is TGTGCCAGCAGCTCGACAGGGAGGGGGGCTTTCTTT.

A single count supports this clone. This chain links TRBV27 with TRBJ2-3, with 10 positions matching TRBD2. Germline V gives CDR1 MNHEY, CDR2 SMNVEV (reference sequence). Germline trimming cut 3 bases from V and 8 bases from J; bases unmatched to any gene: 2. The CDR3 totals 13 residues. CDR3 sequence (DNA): TGTGCCAGCAGTTTGCTAGCGGGAGTTACGCAGTATTTT. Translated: CASSLLAGVTQYF.

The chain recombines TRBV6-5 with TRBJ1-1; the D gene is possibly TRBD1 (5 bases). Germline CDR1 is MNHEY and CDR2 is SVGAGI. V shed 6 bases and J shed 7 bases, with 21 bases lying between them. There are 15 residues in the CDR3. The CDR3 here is CASRARGDVKGEAFF. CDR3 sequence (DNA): TGTGCCAGCAGGGCGCGAGGGGATGTAAAAGGTGAAGCTTTCTTT.

CDR3 sequence: CASSLAEYTEAFF. The CDR3 nucleotides are TGTGCCAGCAGCTTAGCGGAGTACACTGAAGCTTTCTTT. The chain recombines TRBV11-1 with TRBJ1-1; D remains ambiguous. The ends were cut back, 0 bases at V and 3 bases at J, with 5 bases in the middle. The CDR3 contains 13 residues. Germline V gene lookup returns CDR1 SGHAT and CDR2 FQDESV (reference sequence).

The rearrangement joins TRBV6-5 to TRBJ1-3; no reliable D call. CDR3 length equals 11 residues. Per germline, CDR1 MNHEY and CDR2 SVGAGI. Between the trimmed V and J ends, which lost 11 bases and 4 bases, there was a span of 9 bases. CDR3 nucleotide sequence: TGTGCCTCCGGCGGCGGAAACACCATATATTTT. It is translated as CASGGGNTIYF.

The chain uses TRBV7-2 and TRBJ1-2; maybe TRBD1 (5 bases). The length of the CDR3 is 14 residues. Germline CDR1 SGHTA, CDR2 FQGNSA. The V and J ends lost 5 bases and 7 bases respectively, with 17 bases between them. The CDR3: CASSVSSGLSGYTF. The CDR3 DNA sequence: TGTGCCAGCAGCGTATCCTCAGGGCTGAGTGGCTACACCTTC.

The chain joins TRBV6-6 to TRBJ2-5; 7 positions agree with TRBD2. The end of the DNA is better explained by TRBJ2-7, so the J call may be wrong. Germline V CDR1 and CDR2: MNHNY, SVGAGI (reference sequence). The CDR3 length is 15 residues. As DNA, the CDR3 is TGTGCCAGCAGAACCGGACTAGATCCTCCCTACGAGCAGTACTTC. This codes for CASRTGLDPPYEQYF.

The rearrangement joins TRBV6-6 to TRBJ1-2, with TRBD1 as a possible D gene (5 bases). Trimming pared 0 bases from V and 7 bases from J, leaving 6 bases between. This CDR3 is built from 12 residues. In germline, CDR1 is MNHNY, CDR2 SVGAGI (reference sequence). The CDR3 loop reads CASSYSGGGYTF. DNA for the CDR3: TGTGCCAGCAGTTACTCGGGGGGTGGCTACACCTTC.

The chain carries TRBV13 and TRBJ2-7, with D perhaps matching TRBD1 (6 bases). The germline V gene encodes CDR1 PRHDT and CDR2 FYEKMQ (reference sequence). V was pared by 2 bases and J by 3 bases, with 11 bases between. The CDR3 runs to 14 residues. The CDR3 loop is CASSLSAGVYEQYF. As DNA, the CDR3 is TGTGCCAGCAGCTTATCAGCAGGGGTCTACGAGCAGTACTTC.

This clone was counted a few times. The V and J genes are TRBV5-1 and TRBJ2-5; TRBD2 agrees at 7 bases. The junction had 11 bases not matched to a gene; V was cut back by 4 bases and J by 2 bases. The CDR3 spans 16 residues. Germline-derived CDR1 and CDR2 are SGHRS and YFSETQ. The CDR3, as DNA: TGCGCCAGCAGCCCAATGTTGGGGGGGTCACAAGAGACCCAGTACTTC. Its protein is CASSPMLGGSQETQYF.

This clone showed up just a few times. CDR3 sequence reads: CASSFRDRGTDTQYF. CDR3 bases: TGCGCCAGCAGCTTCCGGGACAGGGGCACAGATACGCAGTATTTT. The rearrangement links TRBV5-1 to TRBJ2-3, with 9 bases lining up with TRBD1. The junction had 2 bases not matched to a gene; V was cut back by 2 bases and J by 1 base. Germline V lookup: CDR1 SGHRS, CDR2 YFSETQ. The length of the CDR3 is 15 residues.

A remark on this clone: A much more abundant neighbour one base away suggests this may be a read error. The CDR3 nucleotides read TGTACCAGTAGTATATCCCCCTTCCACACTGAAGCTTTCTTT. It translates to CTSSISPFHTEAFF. The gene calls are TRBV19 and TRBJ1-1; D gene uncertain. Germline CDR1 LNHDA, CDR2 SQIVND (reference sequence). The CDR3 is 14 residues long. Variable domain in full (rest from reference TRBV19 and TRBJ1-1): DGGITQSPKYLFRKEGQNVTLSCEQNLNHDAMYWYRQDPGQGLRLIYYSQIVNDFQKGDIAEGYSVSREKKESFPLTVTSAQKNPTAFYLCTSSISPFHTEAFFGQGTRLTVV.